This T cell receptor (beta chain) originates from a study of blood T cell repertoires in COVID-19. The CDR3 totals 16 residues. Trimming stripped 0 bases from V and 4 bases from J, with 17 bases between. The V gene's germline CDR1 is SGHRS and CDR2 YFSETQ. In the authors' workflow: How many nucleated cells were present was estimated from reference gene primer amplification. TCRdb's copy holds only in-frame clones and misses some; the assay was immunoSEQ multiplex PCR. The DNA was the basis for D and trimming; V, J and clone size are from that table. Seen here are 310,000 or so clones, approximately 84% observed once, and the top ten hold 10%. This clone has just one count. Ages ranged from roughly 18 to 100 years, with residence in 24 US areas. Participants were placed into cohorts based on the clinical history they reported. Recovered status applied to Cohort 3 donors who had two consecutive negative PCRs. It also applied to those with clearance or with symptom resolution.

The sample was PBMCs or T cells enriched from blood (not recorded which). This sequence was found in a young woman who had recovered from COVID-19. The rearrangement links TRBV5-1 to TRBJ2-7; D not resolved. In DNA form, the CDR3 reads TGCGCCAGCAGCTTGGCGTGGCCCAGAGGCCTTTACGAGCAGTACTTC. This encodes CASSLAWPRGLYEQYF.